This T cell receptor (beta chain) is from a study of vaccination and CD4 T cells after COVID-19. Looking at the study overall: From HCoV-229E, HCoV-OC43, HCoV-NL63 and SARS-CoV-2, overlapping spike peptides were used to stimulate the cells.

With regard to this clonotype: Its antigen is not identified.

The CDR3 is 14 residues long. Germline-derived CDR1 and CDR2 are LNHDA and SQIVND (reference sequence). The junction had 5 bases not matched to a gene; V was cut back by 5 bases and J by 3 bases. CD4+ T cells that had been cultured provided DNA sequenced with the Oncomine TCR Beta short-read assay. Genomic DNA extraction was carried out from cultured CD4+ T cells. TCRdb passed the PCR reads through MiXCR, listing each CDR3 protein once. Of about 18,000 distinct CDR3 sequences listed, about 42% were seen once; the top ten hold approximately 6.5%. The sample's treatment: roughly 10-day PBMC culture with coronavirus spike peptide pools or control peptides (ViraFEST assay). Alongside approximately 10 IU/ml IL-2 and about 9.5 ug/ml peptide pools, PBMCs were cultured at approximately 2 million per well. Investigators isolated CD4+ T cells by negative selection after 10 days of culture.

The TCR was taken from a human donor who had recovered from COVID-19. The rearrangement joins TRBV19 to TRBJ2-7; TRBD1 matches 9 bases. The specimen comprised CD4+ T cells from blood, cultured in vitro, sampled before SARS-CoV-2 vaccination. CDR3 sequence reads: CASSLRQGDYEQYF. CDR3 in DNA: TGTGCCAGTAGTCTCCGACAGGGGGACTACGAGCAGTACTTC.